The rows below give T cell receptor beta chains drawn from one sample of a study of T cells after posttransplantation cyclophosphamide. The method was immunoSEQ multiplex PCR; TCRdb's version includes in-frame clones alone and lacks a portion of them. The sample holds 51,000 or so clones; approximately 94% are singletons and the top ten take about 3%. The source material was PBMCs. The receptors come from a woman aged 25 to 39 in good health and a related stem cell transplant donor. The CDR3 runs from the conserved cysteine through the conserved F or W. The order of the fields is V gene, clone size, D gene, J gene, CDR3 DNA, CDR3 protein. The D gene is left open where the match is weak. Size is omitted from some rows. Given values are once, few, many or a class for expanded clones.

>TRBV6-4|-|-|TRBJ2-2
TGTGCCAGCACGGCAGGAGGAACCGGGGAGCTGTTTTTT
CASTAGGTGELFF
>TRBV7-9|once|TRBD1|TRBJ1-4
TGTGCCAGCAGTTATCCGGCAGGGACAGGGTTGTCTAATGAAAAACTGTTTTTT
CASSYPAGTGLSNEKLFF
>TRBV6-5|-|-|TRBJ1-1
TGTGCCAGCAGCCACAGGGCTACGAACACTGAAGCTTTCTTT
CASSHRATNTEAFF
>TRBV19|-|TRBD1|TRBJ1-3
TGTGCCAGTAGTACGATGGACAGGGGGCTTTCTGGAAACACCATATATTTT
CASSTMDRGLSGNTIYF
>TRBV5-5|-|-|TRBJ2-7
TGTGCCAGCAGCTTGGGGGCAGGGGCATCCTACGAGCAGTACTTC
CASSLGAGASYEQYF
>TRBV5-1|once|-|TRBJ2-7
TGCGCCAGCAGCAACACGGGAGACTACGAGCAGTACTTC
CASSNTGDYEQYF
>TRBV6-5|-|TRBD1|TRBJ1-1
TGTGCCAGCAACCCAATAGGGGGCGGAGCTTTCTTT
CASNPIGGGAFF
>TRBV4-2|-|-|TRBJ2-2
TGTGCCAGCAGCCAAGAGGGCCGCGGGGGCCGAGCGATCGGGGAGCTGTTTTTT
CASSQEGRGGRAIGELFF
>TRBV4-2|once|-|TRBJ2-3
TGTGCCAGCAGCCAGGCCACTCGGGACACCCTCCACACAGATACGCAGTATTTT
CASSQATRDTLHTDTQYF
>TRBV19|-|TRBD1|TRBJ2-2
TGTGCCAGTACCTCCTCCGGGACAGGGAGCGCCGGGGAGCTGTTTTTT
CASTSSGTGSAGELFF
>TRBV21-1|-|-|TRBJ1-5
TGTGCCAGCAGCACCCCGAGTGGCAATCAGCCCCAGCATTTT
CASSTPSGNQPQHF
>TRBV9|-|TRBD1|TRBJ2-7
TGTGCCAGCAGCGTAGAAGGGACAGGGGGAAATAGGCAGTACTTC
CASSVEGTGGNRQYF
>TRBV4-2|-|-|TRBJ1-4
TGTGCCAGCAGCCAAGATCATTCGGGGACACCGGCTGAAAAACTGTTTTTT
CASSQDHSGTPAEKLFF
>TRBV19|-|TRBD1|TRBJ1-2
TGTGCCAGTAATCCACTTAACAGGGGCCTTAACTATGGCTACACCTTC
CASNPLNRGLNYGYTF
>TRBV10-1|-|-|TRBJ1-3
TGCGCCAGCAGTGCCCGGGGGTCTGGAAACACCATATATTTT
CASSARGSGNTIYF
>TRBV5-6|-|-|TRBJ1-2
TGTGCCAGCAGCTATTATGGCCCGGGCTATGGCTACACCTTC
CASSYYGPGYGYTF
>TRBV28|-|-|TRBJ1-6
TGTGCCAGCAGGAGAGCAGGGTCATCACCCCTCCACTTT
CASRRAGSSPLHF
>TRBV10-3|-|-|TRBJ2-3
TGTGCCATCAGTACAACAGATACGCAGTATTTT
CAISTTDTQYF
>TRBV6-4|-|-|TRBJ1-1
TGTGCCAGCAGTCCTGAACCGGAGAGCACTGAAGCTTTCTTT
CASSPEPESTEAFF
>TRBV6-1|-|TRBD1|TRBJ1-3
TGTGCCAGCAGAGGACAGGGGGGCGGAAACACCATATATTTT
CASRGQGGGNTIYF
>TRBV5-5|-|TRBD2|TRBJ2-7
TGTGCCAGCACCCTAGACAGCGGGGGATACTACGAGCAGTACTTC
CASTLDSGGYYEQYF
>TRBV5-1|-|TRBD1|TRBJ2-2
TGCGCCAGCAGCTTGTGGGGACAGGGGGCCGAATACGGGGAGCTGTTTTTT
CASSLWGQGAEYGELFF
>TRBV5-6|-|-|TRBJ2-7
TGTGCCAGCAGCCTCAGCCCGGGCTACGAGCAGTACTTC
CASSLSPGYEQYF
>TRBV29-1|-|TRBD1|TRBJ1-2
TGCAGCGCCAATACCGGGACAGGAACCTATGGCTACACCTTC
CSANTGTGTYGYTF
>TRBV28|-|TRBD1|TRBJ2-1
TGTGCCAGCAGTCATCGGACAGGGGATTTTCAGCAGTTCTTC
CASSHRTGDFQQFF
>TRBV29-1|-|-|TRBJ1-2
TGCAGCGTTGCTAGGGGTTTCGAGTATGGCTACACCTTC
CSVARGFEYGYTF
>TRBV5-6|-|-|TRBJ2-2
TGTGCCAGCAGCTTGGAACTAGTAAGGACCGGGGAGCTGTTTTTT
CASSLELVRTGELFF
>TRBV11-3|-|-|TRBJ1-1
TGTGCCAGCAGCTCCTCTCCGAACACTGAAGCTTTCTTT
CASSSSPNTEAFF
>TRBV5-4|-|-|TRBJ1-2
TGTGCCAGCAGCCCGGCGGTTAACTATGGCTACACCTTC
CASSPAVNYGYTF
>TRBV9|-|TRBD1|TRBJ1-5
TGTGCCAGCAGCCCCCAGGGACAGAGCAATCAGCCCCAGCATTTT
CASSPQGQSNQPQHF
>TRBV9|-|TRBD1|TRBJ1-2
TGTGCCAGCAGCGGGGTTTTGACAGGGGGGTTTGGCTACACCTTC
CASSGVLTGGFGYTF
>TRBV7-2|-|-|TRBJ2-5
TGTGCCAGCAGCTTAAATTCCAGAGGAGAGACCCAGTACTTC
CASSLNSRGETQYF
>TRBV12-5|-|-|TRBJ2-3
TGTGCTAGTGTCAGGGGCGGCACAGATACGCAGTATTTT
CASVRGGTDTQYF
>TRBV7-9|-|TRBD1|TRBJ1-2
TGTGCCAGCAGCCCCCGGGACAGGGAGGGTCCCAGCTATGGCTACACCTTC
CASSPRDREGPSYGYTF
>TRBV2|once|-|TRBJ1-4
TGTGCCAGCAGGACAGCCAGGGGAATCGGTGAAAAACTGTTTTTT
CASRTARGIGEKLFF